This TCR beta chain was observed in a study of T-cell memory formation after mild COVID-19. About the study: Largely donor-specific sequence clusters came from two donors. Study-wide points: From day 15 to 85, contracting clones were balanced between CD4 and CD8, whereas later expanders leaned toward CD4+. In pre-infection memory, a portion of responding clones appeared, which suggested that cross-reactive memory joined.

Note on this clonotype: The antigen is not known.

Germline CDR1 and CDR2: SGHTA and FQGNSA. Trimming left V 1 base short and J 4 bases short, with 11 bases between. The CDR3 covers 15 residues. Using constant-segment primers, 5'RACE produced TCR alpha and TCR beta cDNA libraries carrying sample barcodes and UMIs. A single record per CDR3 protein comes from TCRdb applying MiXCR to the 5' RACE reads. The sample includes roughly 100,000 distinct CDR3 sequences, around 15% of them seen just once. This receptor was obtained from an adult woman who had mild COVID-19 (a few samples of this study predate the infection). Cell type and time point are not known. The sequencing sample was made of PBMCs or a T cell subset sorted from them (not recorded which). V gene TRBV7-2 combines with J gene TRBJ1-3, with no clear D. The CDR3 spells CASSLDRGLGNTIYF. The DNA of the CDR3 is TGTGCCAGCAGCTTAGATCGGGGTTTGGGAAACACCATATATTTT.